This is a list of T cell receptor beta chains from one sample in a study of blood T cell repertoires in COVID-19. Profiled with immunoSEQ multiplex PCR; TCRdb holds only in-frame clones, not every one. Among roughly 150,000 clones, around 90% were seen once, and the ten largest hold roughly 2.3%. Sequencing was done on a sample of peripheral blood. The receptors here all came from a young man with acute or convalescent COVID-19. CDR3s include the opening cysteine and the closing phenylalanine or tryptophan. D genes are given only for firm matches. Clone sizes are given selectively: once, few, many, or a class where the clone is expanded.

d_gene | j_gene | v_gene | abundance | CDR3aa | CDR3nt
- | TRBJ1-6 | TRBV7-9 | - | CASSLKRGTSPLHF | TGTGCCAGCAGCTTAAAAAGGGGGACCTCACCCCTCCACTTT
- | TRBJ1-3 | TRBV5-1 | - | CASTQRLSSGNTIYF | TGCGCCAGCACCCAACGATTGAGCTCTGGAAACACCATATATTTT
- | TRBJ1-5 | TRBV19 | - | CASSWDTFYQPQHF | TGTGCCAGTAGTTGGGACACTTTCTATCAGCCCCAGCATTTT
TRBD1 | TRBJ1-6 | TRBV12-5 | - | CASGLVLQGQANSPLHF | TGTGCTAGTGGTTTGGTACTGCAGGGACAGGCTAATTCACCCCTCCACTTT
TRBD1 | TRBJ1-3 | TRBV6-5 | - | CASIDRDGGTIYF | TGTGCCAGCATCGACAGGGACGGCGGCACCATATATTTT
- | TRBJ1-4 | TRBV30 | few | CAWSGGQFNEKLFF | TGTGCCTGGAGTGGAGGACAGTTTAATGAAAAACTGTTTTTT
TRBD1 | TRBJ2-7 | TRBV14 | - | CASSHIGTGPYEQYF | TGTGCCAGCAGCCACATCGGGACAGGGCCCTACGAGCAGTACTTC
TRBD1 | TRBJ2-7 | TRBV27 | - | CASSPPTLTGTREQYF | TGTGCCAGCAGTCCACCGACCTTGACAGGGACGAGGGAGCAGTACTTC
- | TRBJ1-3 | TRBV18 | - | CASSPPLLQGSGNTIYF | TGTGCCAGCTCACCACCTTTGTTACAGGGCTCTGGAAACACCATATATTTT
- | TRBJ2-2 | TRBV6-6 | - | CASSRLRQGRNTGELFF | TGTGCCAGCAGTCGCCTGAGGCAGGGGAGGAACACCGGGGAGCTGTTTTTT
TRBD1 | TRBJ2-7 | TRBV9 | - | CASKGLRGQYEQYF | TGTGCCAGCAAGGGGCTAAGGGGGCAATACGAGCAGTACTTC
- | TRBJ2-7 | TRBV3-1/TRBV3-2 | - | CASSRAGLSGAHEQYF | TGTGCCAGCAGCCGGGCGGGGCTGTCGGGAGCCCACGAGCAGTACTTC
- | TRBJ2-2 | TRBV5-1 | - | CASSLVRGNTGELFF | TGCGCCAGCAGTTTAGTCAGGGGGAACACCGGGGAGCTGTTTTTT
- | TRBJ1-1 | TRBV19 | - | CASSLRRENTEAFF | TGTGCCAGTAGCCTCAGACGGGAGAACACTGAAGCTTTCTTT
TRBD2 | TRBJ2-7 | TRBV5-5 | few | CASSLGAGVRYEQYF | TGTGCCAGCAGCTTGGGGGCGGGAGTTCGCTACGAGCAGTACTTC
- | TRBJ2-7 | TRBV12-1 | - | CASSKTALVPQTYEQYF | TGTGCCAGCAGCAAAACCGCCTTAGTCCCCCAAACCTACGAGCAGTACTTC
- | TRBJ1-6 | TRBV4-1 | - | CASSQDPSSPNSPLHF | TGCGCCAGCAGCCAAGATCCGAGTTCTCCAAATTCACCCCTCCACTTT
TRBD1 | TRBJ2-1 | TRBV3-1/TRBV3-2 | - | CASSVEGARYNEQFF | TGTGCCAGCAGCGTCGAGGGGGCCAGGTACAATGAGCAGTTCTTC
TRBD1 | TRBJ1-4 | TRBV19 | - | CASLPGGADEKLFF | TGTGCCAGTCTACCAGGGGGTGCGGATGAAAAACTGTTTTTT
- | TRBJ2-6 | TRBV6-5 | - | CASRAIASGANVLTF | TGTGCCAGCAGAGCGATCGCCTCTGGGGCCAACGTCCTGACTTTC